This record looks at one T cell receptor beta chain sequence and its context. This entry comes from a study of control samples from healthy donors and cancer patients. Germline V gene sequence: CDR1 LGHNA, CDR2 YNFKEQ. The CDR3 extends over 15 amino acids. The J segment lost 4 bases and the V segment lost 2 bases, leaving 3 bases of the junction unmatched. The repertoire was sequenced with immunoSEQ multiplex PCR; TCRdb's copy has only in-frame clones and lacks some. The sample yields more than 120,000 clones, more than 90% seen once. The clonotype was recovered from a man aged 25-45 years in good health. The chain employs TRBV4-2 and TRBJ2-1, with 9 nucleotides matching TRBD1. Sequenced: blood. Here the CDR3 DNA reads TGTGCCAGCAGCCAAACGGGACAGGGTTACAATGAGCAGTTCTTC. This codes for CASSQTGQGYNEQFF.